Below are 18 T cell receptor beta chains sequenced from a single sample in a study of control samples from healthy donors and cancer patients. Clones were sequenced by immunoSEQ multiplex PCR, and TCRdb holds only the in-frame ones, with some missing. The repertoire includes about 180,000 clones, nearly 90% of them detected once, and roughly 1.5% sits in the top ten. Sequencing used blood. These receptors were taken from a woman aged 45-65 years in good health.

The chain combines TRBV10-3 with TRBJ2-1, with a possible D match to TRBD2 (5 bases). Trimming removed 6 bases at V and 7 bases at J, with 19 bases between. CDR3 length equals 15 residues. Germline CDR1 reads ENHRY; CDR2 reads SYGVKD. CDR3 amino acids: CAIREAGYTGNEQFF. The CDR3 bases are TGTGCCATCAGGGAAGCCGGGTACACGGGAAATGAGCAGTTCTTC.

J is TRBJ2-1 and V is TRBV7-9; a possible D gene is TRBD1 (5 bases). Germline loops: CDR1 SEHNR, CDR2 FQNEAQ (reference sequence). The CDR3 runs to 12 residues. V lost 5 bases, J lost 8 bases, and 10 bases lay in between. CDR3 residues: CASSIQGYEQFF. For the CDR3, the DNA is TGTGCCAGCAGCATTCAGGGCTATGAGCAGTTCTTC.

In its sample, this clone was seen once. The rearrangement joins TRBV2 to TRBJ2-3, with 7 bases identical to TRBD1. The V gene's germline CDR1 is SNHLY and CDR2 FYNNEI. With V trimmed by 6 bases and J by 5 bases, 8 bases remained unmatched. This CDR3 is 14 amino acids long. The CDR3 loop is CASRDRTGRDTQYF. DNA of the CDR3: TGTGCCAGCAGGGACCGGACAGGCAGAGATACGCAGTATTTT.

The rearrangement joins TRBV27 to TRBJ1-1; the D is unclear. Deletions cut 1 base from V and 3 bases from J, with 15 bases between. The CDR3 runs to 16 residues. Germline assignment: CDR1 MNHEY and CDR2 SMNVEV (reference sequence). The CDR3 sequence: CASSLYQGRRDTEAFF. CDR3 coding DNA: TGTGCCAGCAGTTTATACCAAGGACGTCGAGACACTGAAGCTTTCTTT.

The V call is TRBV18, the J call TRBJ2-5; no clear D. Per germline, CDR1 KGHSH and CDR2 LQKENI. The CDR3 loop spans 14 amino acids. Trimming left V 0 bases short and J 1 base short, with 6 bases between. The CDR3 reads CASSPPNSQETQYF. CDR3 DNA sequence: TGTGCCAGCTCACCACCTAATTCCCAAGAGACCCAGTACTTC. The full variable domain, its missing parts supplied by reference TRBV18 and TRBJ2-5, is NAGVMQNPRHLVRRRGQEARLRCSPMKGHSHVYWYRQLPEEGLKFMVYLQKENIIDESGMPKERFSAEFPKEGPSILRIQQVVRGDSAAYFCASSPPNSQETQYFGPGTRLLVL.

The genes are TRBV3-1 (or the pseudogene TRBV3-2) and TRBJ1-5; D unresolved. Germline V gene lookup returns CDR1 LGHDT and CDR2 YNNKEL (reference sequence). The CDR3 has 17 amino acids. The ends were cut back, 4 bases at V and 0 bases at J, with 16 bases in the middle. The CDR3 sequence is CASSPVPVQYSNQPQHF. The DNA of the CDR3 is TGTGCCAGCAGCCCTGTACCGGTACAATATAGCAATCAGCCCCAGCATTTT.

This clone was seen a handful of times. V gene TRBV7-9 combines with J gene TRBJ1-5, with D perhaps matching TRBD1 (6 bases). Germline loops: CDR1 SEHNR, CDR2 FQNEAQ (reference sequence). The CDR3 is 15 residues long. Trimming cost V 5 bases and J 6 bases, with 17 bases left between them. CDR3 loop: CASSRDTSWAQPQHF. The CDR3, as DNA: TGTGCCAGCAGCCGGGACACATCATGGGCTCAGCCCCAGCATTTT.

V usage is TRBV28 and J usage is TRBJ1-2; D remains unclear. CDR1 is MDHEN and CDR2 is SYDVKM in the germline V gene. V was pared by 7 bases and J by 3 bases, with 9 bases between. The CDR3 loop spans 12 amino acids. CDR3 sequence (DNA): TGTGCCAGCACAGCCAGGCACTATGGCTACACCTTC. This sequence encodes CASTARHYGYTF.

The chain joins TRBV5-1 to TRBJ2-3; 7 nucleotides align to TRBD2. V lost 3 bases and J lost 5; bases outside the gene matches: 9. The CDR3 has 15 residues. Germline V gives CDR1 SGHRS, CDR2 YFSETQ. The CDR3, as DNA: TGCGCCAGCAGCTGGGGGACTGAGCGGGGAGATACGCAGTATTTT. Protein product: CASSWGTERGDTQYF.

The CDR3 region is CASSLGTALYEQYF. In nucleotides, the CDR3 is TGCGCCAGCAGCCTAGGGACAGCCCTCTACGAGCAGTACTTC. The V gene is TRBV4-3, the J gene TRBJ2-7; 7 bases line up with TRBD1. The CDR3 is 14 residues long. Germline V gene lookup returns CDR1 LGHNA and CDR2 YSLEER. The trim removed 4 bases at V and 3 bases at J, leaving 6 bases unmatched.

As concerns this clone: Other DNA sequences from this sample encode an identical CDR3 as well. The genes are TRBV3-1 (or the pseudogene TRBV3-2) and TRBJ1-5; D gene unclear. This CDR3 contains 14 residues. The V end lost 3 bases, the J end lost 0 bases, and 6 bases lay between the germline ends. CDR1 and CDR2 from the germline V gene are LGHDT and YNNKEL (reference sequence). CDR3 protein: CASSQEYSNQPQHF. CDR3 in DNA: TGTGCCAGCAGCCAGGAGTATAGCAATCAGCCCCAGCATTTT.

This chain joins TRBV12-3 or TRBV12-4 and TRBJ2-7; D gene ambiguous. This CDR3 region has 13 residues. The V gene lost 3 bases and the J gene lost 2 bases, with 8 bases spanning the gap. The CDR3 loop is CASSLGGPYEQYF. DNA for the CDR3: TGTGCCAGCAGTTTGGGTGGGCCCTACGAGCAGTACTTC.

Here the CDR3 reads CAWTEFTRGLFYNSPLHF. The DNA for the CDR3 is TGTGCCTGGACAGAGTTCACCAGGGGGCTTTTCTATAATTCACCCCTCCACTTT. The rearrangement joins TRBV30 to TRBJ1-6; 8 bases match TRBD1. The CDR3 extends over 18 amino acids. The V segment lost 4 bases and the J segment 3 bases; nucleotides outside the gene matches: 14. CDR1 and CDR2 from the germline V gene are GTSNPN and SVGIG (reference sequence).

The chain uses TRBV5-4 and TRBJ1-1; D is unclear. The germline gives CDR1 SGHNT, CDR2 YYREEE (reference sequence). The CDR3 totals 14 residues. V was pared by 6 bases and J by 7 bases, with 19 bases between. CDR3 region: CASMGVGMIGEAFF. Written as DNA, the CDR3 is TGTGCCAGCATGGGTGTTGGGATGATAGGTGAAGCTTTCTTT.

This clone was seen only a few times. V and J are TRBV28 and TRBJ2-7; TRBD1 aligns across 7 bases. Trimming removed 11 bases from V and 1 base from J; junction bases left unmatched: 8. The CDR3 loop spans 13 amino acids. CDR1 and CDR2 (germline): MDHEN, SYDVKM. CDR3: CAVQGRGSYEQYF. The CDR3 DNA sequence: TGTGCCGTGCAGGGCAGGGGGTCCTACGAGCAGTACTTC.

V and J are TRBV14 and TRBJ2-1; the D gene is possibly TRBD1 (5 bases). The CDR3 extends over 16 amino acids. Germline V gene sequence: CDR1 SGHDN, CDR2 FVKESK. The V end was cut by 4 bases, the J end by 2 bases, with 15 bases between. CDR3 loop: CASSRLGVGAYNEQFF. The CDR3 bases are TGTGCCAGCAGCCGTCTAGGGGTAGGGGCCTACAATGAGCAGTTCTTC.

V gene TRBV7-2 combines with J gene TRBJ2-7; 9 bases fit TRBD2. This CDR3 is built from 18 residues. CDR1 is SGHTA and CDR2 is FQGNSA in the germline V gene. Germline trimming cut 1 base from V and 0 bases from J; bases unmatched to any gene: 10. The CDR3 loop reads CASSLEASGAYRSYEQYF. The CDR3 DNA reads as TGTGCCAGCAGCTTAGAGGCTAGCGGGGCTTATCGCTCCTACGAGCAGTACTTC.

Concerning this clone itself: Other DNA sequences in this specimen translate into the identical CDR3. The chain combines TRBV6-1 with TRBJ2-5, with a weak D call TRBD1 (5 bases). V lost 2 bases and J lost 5, with 12 bases in between. The CDR3 has 14 residues. The V gene's germline CDR1 is MNHNS and CDR2 SASEGT. The CDR3 spells CASSEQGAGETQYF. The CDR3 DNA is TGTGCCAGCAGTGAACAGGGCGCCGGGGAGACCCAGTACTTC.